This T cell receptor (beta chain) was identified in a study of human T cells and chemical hapten exposure. Using its own MiXCR run on the RACE reads, TCRdb lists one record per CDR3 protein. The sample carries some 340,000 distinct CDR3 sequences, around 6.9% recorded once. This clonotype was found many times. Its specificity is not known. Regarding the study as a whole: It was expanded TCRs that formed significantly more large CDR3 similarity clusters than controls did.

Time point meaning: patch test 1, 2 weeks after DPC sensitization. The treatment here: therapeutic diphenylcyclopropenone sensitization with weekly scalp DPC. The germline V gene has CDR1 SGHRS and CDR2 YFSETQ. V lost 4 bases to trimming and J lost 4 bases; unmatched junction nucleotides: 3. This CDR3 region has 14 residues. The V call is TRBV5-1, the J call TRBJ1-5; 9 nucleotides line up with TRBD1. This clonotype originated in a woman aged 18-29 years with alopecia areata. Some clones in this sample may be carry-over from other donors' samples. The sample consisted of whole blood, taken in connection with sensitization to the hapten diphenylcyclopropenone (DPC). CDR3 loop: CASSAGTGNQPQHF. Here the CDR3 DNA reads TGCGCCAGCAGCGCGGGGACAGGGAATCAGCCCCAGCATTTT.